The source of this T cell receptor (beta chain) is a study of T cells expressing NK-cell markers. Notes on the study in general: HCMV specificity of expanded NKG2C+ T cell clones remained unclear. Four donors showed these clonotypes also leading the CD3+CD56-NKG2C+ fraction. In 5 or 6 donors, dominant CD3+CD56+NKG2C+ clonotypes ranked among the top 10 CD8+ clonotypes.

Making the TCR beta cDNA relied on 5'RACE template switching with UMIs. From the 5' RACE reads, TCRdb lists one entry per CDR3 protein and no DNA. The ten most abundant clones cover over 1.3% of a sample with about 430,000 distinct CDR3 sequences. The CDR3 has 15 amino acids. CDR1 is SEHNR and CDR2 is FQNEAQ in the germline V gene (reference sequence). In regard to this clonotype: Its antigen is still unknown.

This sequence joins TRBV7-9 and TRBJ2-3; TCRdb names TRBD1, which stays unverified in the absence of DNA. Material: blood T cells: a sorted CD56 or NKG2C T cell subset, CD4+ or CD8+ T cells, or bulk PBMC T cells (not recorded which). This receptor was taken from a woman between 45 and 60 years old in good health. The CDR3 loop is CASSNRTEMMGSQYF.